This T cell receptor (beta chain) derives from a study of CD8+ T cells in alopecia areata. The germline V gene encodes CDR1 MGHDK and CDR2 SYGVNS. This CDR3 has 15 amino acids. With V trimmed by 3 bases and J by 8 bases, 10 bases remained unmatched. Isolated RNA was reverse transcribed into cDNA used as the sequencing template. Data came from immunoSEQ multiplex PCR; TCRdb stores just in-frame clones and leaves some out. The data hold around 180,000 clones, with less than 70% observed a single time. The sample's treatment: oral pan-JAK inhibitor, 5-10 mg twice daily. The specimen comprised CD4+ T cells sorted from blood, sampled around week 49, from a patient treated with tofacitinib. The origin of this receptor is a human donor with alopecia areata. The chain carries TRBV25-1 and TRBJ2-1; TRBD1 matches at 7 bases. CDR3 amino acids: CASSDRSTGWDEQFF. The CDR3 DNA is TGTGCCAGCAGTGATAGGTCGACAGGGTGGGATGAGCAGTTCTTC.